Below are 30 T cell receptor beta chains sequenced from a single sample in a study of CD8 T cells in Susac syndrome. Reverse transcription of about 0.5 to 1 ug RNA was carried out with random hexamers. Each CDR3 protein gets one entry after TCRdb re-called the immunoSEQ multiplex PCR reads with MiXCR. The sample lists under 200,000 distinct CDR3 sequences; roughly 95% were seen once. The sample consisted of CD8+ T cells from PBMCs. These receptors all stem from a human donor with multiple sclerosis.

The chain is built from TRBV9 and TRBJ1-6; 9 bases agree with TRBD1. Germline V gene data show CDR1 as SGDLS and CDR2 as YYNGEE. V lost 4 bases, J lost 8 bases, and 4 bases stayed unmatched. This CDR3 has 14 residues. The CDR3 loop reads CASSPDRGYSPLHF. In DNA, the CDR3 is TGTGCCAGCAGCCCGGACAGGGGATATTCACCCCTCCACTTT.

This clonotype occurred once. This rearrangement joins TRBV29-1 to TRBJ2-1; unclear D gene. There are 10 residues in the CDR3. Between the trimmed V and J ends, which lost 6 bases and 9 bases, there was a span of 9 bases. CDR1 is SQVTM and CDR2 is ANQGSEA in the germline V gene. The CDR3 region has the DNA TGCAGCGTGTTCTCGAGTGAGCAGTTCTTC. Its translation is CSVFSSEQFF.

The rearrangement joins TRBV19 to TRBJ1-1; 7 bases are shared with TRBD1. After removal of 4 bases from V and 0 bases from J, the junction contained 14 bases not matched to a gene. The CDR3 is 18 amino acids. CDR1 is LNHDA, CDR2 SQIVND, per germline (reference sequence). The CDR3 DNA reads TGTGCCAGTAGTACCTCCCAAGGGGGCCCAGAGTTGAACACTGAAGCTTTCTTT. Encoded protein: CASSTSQGGPELNTEAFF.

This chain links TRBV25-1 with TRBJ2-1, with D possibly TRBD1 on 6 matching bases. CDR3 length equals 15 residues. CDR1 and CDR2 (germline): MGHDK, SYGVNS. Trimming took off 4 bases at V and 12 bases at J, with 22 bases between the two ends. CDR3 coding DNA: TGTGCCAGCAGTGGACCGGGACAATCGATGGAAGGGCAGTTCTTC. It translates to CASSGPGQSMEGQFF.

The chain has TRBV12-3 or TRBV12-4 and TRBJ2-7, with no clear D. CDR3 length equals 12 residues. Trimming shortened V by 3 bases and J by 4 bases, and 7 bases separated the two germline ends. The CDR3 nucleotides read TGTGCCAGCAGTTTCGAACAGTACGAGCAGTACTTC. Residues: CASSFEQYEQYF.

The chain carries TRBV19 and TRBJ1-4; 10 bases line up with TRBD1. Germline CDR1 and CDR2: LNHDA and SQIVND (reference sequence). The CDR3 contains 13 residues. V shed 10 bases and J 6 bases; nucleotides not matched to a gene: 5. CDR3 sequence (DNA): TGTGCCACCCGACAGGGGGCCGATGAAAAACTGTTTTTT. Encoded protein: CATRQGADEKLFF.

This clonotype was seen just once. J is TRBJ2-7 and V is TRBV4-1, with D tentatively TRBD2 (6 bases). CDR1 is MGHRA, CDR2 YSYEKL, per germline. The CDR3 runs to 16 residues. With 3 bases removed from V and 0 bases from J, the gap between germline ends came to 15 bases. This chain's CDR3 is CASSQALSGHSYEQYF. CDR3 DNA: TGCGCCAGCAGCCAGGCCCTAAGCGGGCACTCCTACGAGCAGTACTTC.

The J gene is TRBJ2-5, the V gene TRBV4-1; 7 bases map to TRBD2. V shed 2 bases and J 4 bases; nucleotides not matched to a gene: 4. This CDR3 has 14 amino acids. The germline V gene has CDR1 MGHRA and CDR2 YSYEKL. The DNA for the CDR3 is TGCGCCAGCAGCCAACCAGCGGGGCGAGAGACCCAGTACTTC. Translation: CASSQPAGRETQYF.

This chain joins TRBV28 and TRBJ2-7; D is undetermined. V was clipped by 5 bases and J by 0 bases, with 11 bases between them. Per germline, CDR1 MDHEN and CDR2 SYDVKM. This CDR3 has 14 residues. The DNA of the CDR3 is TGTGCCAGCAGTACCGGGCGGATCTCCTACGAGCAGTACTTC. This translates into CASSTGRISYEQYF.

The V and J genes are TRBV27 and TRBJ1-2, with no clear D. From germline, CDR1 is MNHEY and CDR2 SMNVEV (reference sequence). The length of the CDR3 is 14 residues. Trimming pared 4 bases from V and 4 bases from J, leaving 13 bases between. The CDR3 here is CASSSYSGIYGYTF. CDR3 in DNA: TGTGCCAGCAGTTCCTACTCGGGGATCTATGGCTACACCTTC.

The chain links TRBV9 to TRBJ2-1; 12 bases fit TRBD2. The V and J ends lost 4 bases and 4 bases, in that order; junction bases with no gene match: 3. Germline lookup yields CDR1 SGDLS and CDR2 YYNGEE. The CDR3 is 15 amino acids. CDR3 region: CASSTGLAGYNEQFF. In DNA, the CDR3 is TGTGCCAGCAGCACCGGACTAGCGGGGTACAATGAGCAGTTCTTC. Together with reference TRBV9 and TRBJ2-1, the CDR3 gives the full variable domain: DSGVTQTPKHLITATGQRVTLRCSPRSGDLSVYWYQQSLDQGLQFLIQYYNGEERAKGNILERFSAQQFPDLHSELNLSSLELGDSALYFCASSTGLAGYNEQFFGPGTRLTVL.

This chain links TRBV20-1 with TRBJ1-1, with D uncertain. Germline V gene lookup returns CDR1 DFQATT and CDR2 SNEGSKA (reference sequence). The CDR3 is 11 amino acids. V lost 3 bases to trimming and J lost 7 bases, with 9 bases between them. This chain's CDR3 is CSASRRDEAFF. The CDR3 coding sequence is TGCAGTGCTAGCAGGAGAGATGAAGCTTTCTTT.

V usage is TRBV20-1 and J usage is TRBJ2-5, with TRBD1 as a possible D gene (5 bases). Trimming took off 0 bases at V and 4 bases at J, with 12 bases between the two ends. The CDR3 spans 14 residues. From germline, CDR1 is DFQATT and CDR2 SNEGSKA (reference sequence). CDR3: CSARDWKGSETQYF. The CDR3 nucleotides read TGCAGTGCTAGAGATTGGAAGGGGTCAGAGACCCAGTACTTC.

The genes are TRBV5-6 and TRBJ2-7, with D perhaps being TRBD1 or TRBD2 (6 bases each). The CDR3 length is 15 residues. Germline V gene data show CDR1 as SGHDT and CDR2 as YYEEEE. V was trimmed by 1 base and J by 6 bases, leaving 17 bases between them. Here the CDR3 DNA reads TGTGCCAGCAGCTTGTCTAAACAGGGAGGTCTCGAGCAGTACTTC. Amino acids: CASSLSKQGGLEQYF.

This clonotype came up once. This chain joins TRBV2 and TRBJ2-1, with D tentatively TRBD2 (5 bases). Trimming stripped 7 bases from V and 1 base from J, with 17 bases between. Germline CDR1 reads SNHLY; CDR2 reads FYNNEI. This CDR3 is built from 16 residues. Here the CDR3 DNA reads TGTGCCAGCAAGCCGGCTTCCGGGGTATCCTACAATGAGCAGTTCTTC. This codes for CASKPASGVSYNEQFF.

The chain employs TRBV12-3 or TRBV12-4 and TRBJ2-3, with 9 bases aligning to TRBD1. Trimming removed 8 bases from V and 2 bases from J; junction bases left unmatched: 8. The CDR3 spans 15 residues. The DNA of the CDR3 is TGTGCCAGCGACTCGGACAGGGGATCCACAGATACGCAGTATTTT. This translates into CASDSDRGSTDTQYF.

The chain joins TRBV20-1 to TRBJ2-7; TRBD1 matches 8 bases. CDR1 and CDR2 from the germline V gene are DFQATT and SNEGSKA (reference sequence). The CDR3 loop spans 14 amino acids. Trimming took 0 bases from V and 3 from J; bases not matched to a gene: 4. CDR3 coding DNA: TGCAGTGCTAGAGACCCGGGACAGGACTACGAGCAGTACTTC. Protein product: CSARDPGQDYEQYF.

The rearrangement uses TRBV3-1 and TRBJ2-7, with 7 bases aligning to TRBD2. V lost 0 bases, J lost 6 bases, and 5 bases stayed unmatched. Germline values: CDR1 LGHDT, CDR2 YNNKEL (reference sequence). The CDR3 runs to 14 residues. This CDR3 reads CASSQDWGGSEQYF. The CDR3, as DNA: TGTGCCAGCAGCCAAGATTGGGGAGGGTCCGAGCAGTACTTC.

This chain links TRBV30 with TRBJ2-7; D uncertain. CDR1 and CDR2 from the germline V gene are GTSNPN and SVGIG (reference sequence). The CDR3 has 13 residues. The germline V and J ends were trimmed by 0 bases and 2 bases, with 8 bases remaining between them. CDR3 amino acids: CAWSVGGPYEQYF. The DNA for the CDR3 is TGTGCCTGGAGTGTGGGCGGTCCCTACGAGCAGTACTTC.

The chain links TRBV3-1 to TRBJ2-3, with D hard to call. Trimming stripped 4 bases from V and 0 bases from J, with 11 bases between. The CDR3 extends over 15 amino acids. Germline CDR1 and CDR2: LGHDT and YNNKEL (reference sequence). The DNA of the CDR3 is TGTGCCAGCAGCCCCCCGACACCTAGCACAGATACGCAGTATTTT. This translates into CASSPPTPSTDTQYF.

This clonotype has more than one count but fewer than ten. V and J are TRBV6-1 and TRBJ1-1; D is possibly TRBD1 (5 bases). Germline values: CDR1 MNHNS, CDR2 SASEGT. Trimming took 8 bases from V and 1 from J, leaving 11 bases between them. CDR3 length equals 13 residues. The CDR3 reads CASPRGTNTEAFF. CDR3 DNA: TGTGCCAGCCCACGGGGGACGAACACTGAAGCTTTCTTT.

The chain links TRBV6-1 to TRBJ2-7; TRBD2 matches 11 bases. Germline loops: CDR1 MNHNS, CDR2 SASEGT. V gave up 4 bases and J gave up 0 bases; unmatched junction bases: 5. CDR3 length: 16 residues. The CDR3 protein is CASSVPGLAASYEQYF. CDR3 bases: TGTGCCAGCAGTGTGCCGGGACTAGCGGCCTCCTACGAGCAGTACTTC.

The rearrangement joins TRBV27 to TRBJ2-7; D uncertain. The CDR3 spans 15 residues. CDR1 is MNHEY and CDR2 is SMNVEV in the germline V gene (reference sequence). V shed 2 bases and J shed 2 bases, with 13 bases lying between them. The CDR3 nucleotides read TGTGCCAGCAGTTTAAGCAGGTCAGCTCCCTACGAGCAGTACTTC. Protein sequence: CASSLSRSAPYEQYF.

The CDR3 here is CSVGGTRPTEAFF. CDR3 bases: TGCAGCGTTGGAGGGACCAGACCTACTGAAGCTTTCTTT. The V gene is TRBV29-1, the J gene TRBJ1-1; D might be TRBD1 (5 bases). The CDR3 has 13 amino acids. The germline gives CDR1 SQVTM, CDR2 ANQGSEA. Trimming took 4 bases from V and 5 from J, leaving 14 bases between them.

In this sample, this clonotype turned up once. The chain carries TRBV28 and TRBJ2-5, with D possibly being TRBD2 (5 bases). This CDR3 spans 14 amino acids. The germline CDR1 and CDR2 sequences are MDHEN and SYDVKM. Trimming pared 6 bases from V and 1 base from J, leaving 12 bases between. Here the CDR3 DNA reads TGTGCCAGCAGCCCGGCGGACTCCCAAGAGACCCAGTACTTC. It encodes CASSPADSQETQYF.

This clonotype was seen only a few times. The gene calls are TRBV28 and TRBJ2-3; 9 bases match TRBD2. Germline V lookup: CDR1 MDHEN, CDR2 SYDVKM. V gave up 5 bases and J gave up 0 bases; unmatched junction bases: 3. The CDR3 spans 15 residues. In DNA, the CDR3 is TGTGCCAGCAGTCGACTAGCGGAGAGCACAGATACGCAGTATTTT. Amino acids: CASSRLAESTDTQYF. Using reference TRBV28 and TRBJ2-3 for the parts outside the CDR3, the full variable domain is DVKVTQSSRYLVKRTGEKVFLECVQDMDHENMFWYRQDPGLGLRLIYFSYDVKMKEKGDIPEGYSVSREKKERFSLILESASTNQTSMYLCASSRLAESTDTQYFGPGTRLTVL.

V gene TRBV2 combines with J gene TRBJ2-5; TRBD2 aligns across 10 bases. Germline trimming cut 4 bases from V and 5 bases from J; bases unmatched to any gene: 16. The CDR3 sequence is 18 residues long. Looked up from germline, CDR1 is SNHLY and CDR2 is FYNNEI. The CDR3 DNA follows: TGTGCCAGCAGTGGATCCAGCGGGAGGGTCGTTGTTTTGGAGACCCAGTACTTC. Protein product: CASSGSSGRVVVLETQYF.

V and J are TRBV29-1 and TRBJ1-2; TRBD1 might be the D (5 bases). Trimming took off 6 bases at V and 4 bases at J, with 12 bases between the two ends. The CDR3 consists of 12 residues. In germline, CDR1 is SQVTM, CDR2 ANQGSEA. The CDR3 nucleotides are TGCAGCGTAGAAAGGGGTGTCTATGGCTACACCTTC. It translates to CSVERGVYGYTF. The whole variable domain, filled in from reference TRBV29-1 and TRBJ1-2, reads SAVISQKPSRDICQRGTSLTIQCQVDSQVTMMFWYRQQPGQSLTLIATANQGSEATYESGFVIDKFPISRPNLTFSTLTVSNMSPEDSSIYLCSVERGVYGYTFGSGTRLTVV.

A single count supports this clonotype. V is TRBV30 and J is TRBJ2-1, with 10 bases that match TRBD2. In germline, CDR1 is GTSNPN, CDR2 SVGIG (reference sequence). This CDR3 comprises 15 residues. With V trimmed by 1 base and J by 9 bases, 9 bases remained unmatched. DNA for the CDR3: TGTGCCTGGAGTGGGACTAGCGGTTTTTACGGTGAGCAGTTCTTC. This translates into CAWSGTSGFYGEQFF. The full variable domain, its missing parts supplied by reference TRBV30 and TRBJ2-1, is SQTIHQWPATLVQPVGSPLSLECTVEGTSNPNLYWYRQAAGRGLQLLFYSVGIGQISSEVPQNLSASRPQDRQFILSSKKLLLSDSGFYLCAWSGTSGFYGEQFFGPGTRLTVL.

V gene TRBV20-1 combines with J gene TRBJ1-2, with 7 bases that match TRBD1. CDR3 length equals 14 residues. Looked up from germline, CDR1 is DFQATT and CDR2 is SNEGSKA (reference sequence). CDR3 nucleotides: TGCAGGGGACTTGACAGGGTGGGGATCTATGGCTACACCTTC. This encodes CRGLDRVGIYGYTF.